The source of this T cell receptor beta chain is a study of vaccination and CD4 T cells after COVID-19. On the study more broadly: Post-COVID draws came a median roughly 97 days after diagnosis (range 35 to 161). Cells were stimulated with overlapping spike peptides from SARS-CoV-2, HCoV-NL63, HCoV-OC43 and HCoV-229E.

With regard to this clonotype: What it binds is not known.

Germline CDR1 and CDR2: SQVTM and ANQGSEA. Trimming removed 3 bases at V and 4 bases at J, with 8 bases between. The CDR3 length is 12 residues. The treatment is: roughly ten-day PBMC culture with coronavirus spike peptide pools or control peptides (ViraFEST assay). On days 3 and 7, half the medium was swapped for fresh IL-2-containing medium. Sequencing of DNA taken from cultured CD4+ T cells relied on the Oncomine TCR Beta short-read assay. TCRdb re-derived calls from the PCR reads in MiXCR, one entry per CDR3 protein. The sample comprises under 3,000 distinct CDR3 sequences, 20% to 25% of which are singletons, and roughly a quarter rests with the top ten.

The material sequenced was CD4+ T cells from blood, cultured in vitro. The chain is built from TRBV29-1 and TRBJ2-3; D is uncertain. The TCR sequence derives from a human donor who had recovered from COVID-19. The CDR3 loop reads CSVERWADTQYF. In DNA, the CDR3 is TGCAGCGTTGAGCGGTGGGCAGATACGCAGTATTTT.